This T cell receptor beta chain was observed in a study of T cell responses to AZD1222 COVID-19 vaccine. Study-wide background: Second-dose groups at about 4 or about 12 weeks were pooled.

The repertoire was sequenced with immunoSEQ multiplex PCR; TCRdb's copy has only in-frame clones and lacks some. The table records roughly 110,000 clones, roughly nine tenths of them present only once. Overall study findings and caveats: Reportedly, nearly half the spike-specific TCRs target unmutated variant regions. An increase in Spike-specific TCR breadth and depth was observed after two AZD1222 doses.

In regard to this clone: The antigen remains unidentified.

The receptor was derived from an adult in good health. The sequences come from peripheral blood, collected on day 0 of AZD1222 vaccination.

CDR3 protein: CASSYSRSSAGSSRGQPQHF. DNA for the CDR3: TGTGCCAGCAGTTACTCGAGAAGTTCGGCAGGGTCGTCTAGGGGTCAGCCCCAGCATTTT. The V call is TRBV6-2 or TRBV6-3, the J call TRBJ1-5; tentatively, D is TRBD1 (5 bases). The CDR3 runs to 20 residues. Germline V gene lookup returns CDR1 MNHEY and CDR2 SVGEGT. The V gene lost 0 bases and the J gene lost 6 bases, with 27 bases spanning the gap.